This TCR beta chain was observed in a study of persistence of HIV-infected CD4 T cells. General study points: TCRbeta richness was lower in CMV- and Gag-responding cells than in anti-CD3/anti-CD28-responding cells.

Cells were stimulated with overlapping HIV-1 Gag 15-mer peptides. Memory cells lacking CD40L and CD69 with high CD45RO were sorted. Suppressive ART was started during chronic HIV-1 infection in these adults. This clone was counted once. Its cognate antigen is unknown. This was the immunoSEQ version 4 assay in survey mode. Each sample used up to 1 ug genomic DNA diluted to around 10 ng/uL. Only in-frame clones appear in the TCRdb table, and some are missing; sequencing was by immunoSEQ multiplex PCR. The sample has 64,000 or so clones, roughly 75% seen once; the top ten hold 1.5% to 2%. CDR1 and CDR2 from the germline V gene are SGHVS and FQNEAQ. The ends were cut back, 5 bases at V and 5 bases at J, with 12 bases in the middle. CDR3 size: 14 residues.

This receptor was taken from an adult man with HIV who was CMV-seropositive. The chain recombines TRBV7-8 with TRBJ1-4; weak D call: TRBD1 (5 bases). The material sequenced was CD4+ T cells sorted from PBMCs after roughly 19-hour stimulation, taken from a patient who received antiretroviral therapy. CDR3 sequence reads: CASSKGHGNEKLFF. Here the CDR3 DNA reads TGTGCCAGCAGCAAGGGGCACGGGAATGAAAAACTGTTTTTT.